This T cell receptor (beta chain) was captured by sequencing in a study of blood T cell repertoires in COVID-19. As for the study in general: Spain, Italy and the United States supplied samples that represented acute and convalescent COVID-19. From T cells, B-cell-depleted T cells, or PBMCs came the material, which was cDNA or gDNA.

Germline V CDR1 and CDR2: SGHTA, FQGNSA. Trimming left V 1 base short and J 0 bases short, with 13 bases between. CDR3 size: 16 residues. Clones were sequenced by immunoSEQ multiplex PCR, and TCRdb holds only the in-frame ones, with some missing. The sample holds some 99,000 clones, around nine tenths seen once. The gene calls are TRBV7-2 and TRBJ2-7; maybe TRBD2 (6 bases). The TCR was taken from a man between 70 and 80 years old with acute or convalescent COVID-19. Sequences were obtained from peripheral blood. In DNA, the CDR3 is TGTGCCAGCAGCTTAGAGGCTAGCGCCAGCTCCTACGAGCAGTACGTC. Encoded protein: CASSLEASASSYEQYV.